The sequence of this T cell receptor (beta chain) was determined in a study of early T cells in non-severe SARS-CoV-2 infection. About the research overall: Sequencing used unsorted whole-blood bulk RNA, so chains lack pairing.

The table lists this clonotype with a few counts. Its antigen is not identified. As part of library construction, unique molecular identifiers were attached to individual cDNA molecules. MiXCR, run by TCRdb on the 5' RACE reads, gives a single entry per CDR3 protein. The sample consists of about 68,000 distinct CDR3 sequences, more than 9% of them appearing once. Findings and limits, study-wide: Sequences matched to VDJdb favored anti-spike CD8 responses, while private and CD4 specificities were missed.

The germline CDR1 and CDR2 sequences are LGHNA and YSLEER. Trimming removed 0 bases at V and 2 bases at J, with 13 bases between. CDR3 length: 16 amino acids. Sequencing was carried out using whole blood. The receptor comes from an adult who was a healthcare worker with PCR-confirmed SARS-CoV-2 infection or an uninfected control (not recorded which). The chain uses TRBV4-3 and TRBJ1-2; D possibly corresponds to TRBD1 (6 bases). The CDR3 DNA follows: TGCGCCAGCAGCCAAGACACAGGGCGAGAAAACTATGGCTACACCTTC. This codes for CASSQDTGRENYGYTF.